This note documents a single TCR beta chain sequence. The sample's treatment: randomized to nivolumab then ipilimumab (arm A) or the reverse (arm B). Patients had received no earlier DNA-damaging chemotherapy. From thawed PBMCs, live CD3+CD8+ cells negative for CD19 and CD56 were sorted. Some clones are missing from TCRdb's copy, which holds only in-frame ones; the method was immunoSEQ multiplex PCR. The table shows 7,500 to 8,500 clones, with roughly 70% occurring only once. Looked up from germline, CDR1 is MNHEY and CDR2 is SVGAGI. The CDR3 is 15 amino acids. Trimming removed 6 bases from V and 3 bases from J, with 12 bases in between. This record belongs to a study of sequential checkpoint blockade in melanoma. Study details: Patients were randomized 1:1 to nivolumab-then-ipilimumab or ipilimumab-then-nivolumab first-line. Both treatment sequences were followed by maintenance nivolumab.

The sequencing used CD8+ T cells sorted from blood (inferred from file names), collected from a patient given nivolumab and ipilimumab in sequence. This clonotype was sampled from a human patient with melanoma. Some clones in this sample may be carry-over from other donors' samples. The rearrangement joins TRBV6-5 to TRBJ1-6, with a weak D call TRBD1 (6 bases). The CDR3 here is CASRGTIIYNSPLHF. The DNA for the CDR3 is TGTGCCAGCAGAGGGACAATTATCTATAATTCACCCCTCCACTTT.